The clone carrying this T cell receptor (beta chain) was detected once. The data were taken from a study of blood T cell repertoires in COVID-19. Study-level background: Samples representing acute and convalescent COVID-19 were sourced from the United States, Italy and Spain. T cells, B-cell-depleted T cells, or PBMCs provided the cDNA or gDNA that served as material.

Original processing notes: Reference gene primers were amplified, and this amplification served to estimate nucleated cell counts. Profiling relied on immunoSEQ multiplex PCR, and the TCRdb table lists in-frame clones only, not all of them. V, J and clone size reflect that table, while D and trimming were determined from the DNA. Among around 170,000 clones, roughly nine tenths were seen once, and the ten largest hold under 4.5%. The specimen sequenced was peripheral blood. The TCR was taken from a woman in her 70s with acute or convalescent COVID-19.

The CDR3 loop reads CASSVQGRDGYTF. CDR3 DNA sequence: TGTGCCAGCAGCGTACAGGGGCGAGATGGCTACACCTTC. This chain joins TRBV9 and TRBJ1-2; D perhaps matches TRBD1 (6 bases). The CDR3 totals 13 residues. Trimming pared 1 base from V and 6 bases from J, leaving 10 bases between. Germline CDR1 reads SGDLS; CDR2 reads YYNGEE.